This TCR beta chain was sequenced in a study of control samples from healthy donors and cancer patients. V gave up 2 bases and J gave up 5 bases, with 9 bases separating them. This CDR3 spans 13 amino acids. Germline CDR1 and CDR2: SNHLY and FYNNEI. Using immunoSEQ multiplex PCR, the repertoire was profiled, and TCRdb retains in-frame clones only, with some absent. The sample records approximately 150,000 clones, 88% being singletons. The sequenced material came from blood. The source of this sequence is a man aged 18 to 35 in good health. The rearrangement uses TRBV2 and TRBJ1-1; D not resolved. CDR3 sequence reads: CASSENRATEAFF. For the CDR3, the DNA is TGTGCCAGCAGTGAAAACCGAGCTACTGAAGCTTTCTTT.